This T cell receptor beta chain was documented in a study of response to subunit inactivated influenza vaccine. On this clonotype itself: Its antigen remains unknown.

TCRdb processed the RT-PCR reads anew with MiXCR; each CDR3 protein has one entry. Found here are 750,000 to 850,000 distinct CDR3 sequences, approximately 18% of them singletons; the top ten hold about a tenth. Study results and limitations: The authors proposed limited new T cell recruitment per seasonal influenza vaccination.

The CDR3 has 15 amino acids. V dropped 6 bases and J dropped 3 bases, with 18 bases sitting between them. From germline, CDR1 is MNHEY and CDR2 SVGEGT. This material consisted of PBMCs from blood, taken more than 4 days after vaccination. This clonotype was obtained from a man aged 50 or older who received an inactivated influenza vaccine. This chain connects TRBV6-2 or TRBV6-3 to TRBJ2-7, with D unclear. The CDR3 region is CASSPSGAVLYEQYF. In DNA, the CDR3 is TGTGCCAGCAGCCCCTCAGGCGCGGTCCTCTACGAGCAGTACTTC.